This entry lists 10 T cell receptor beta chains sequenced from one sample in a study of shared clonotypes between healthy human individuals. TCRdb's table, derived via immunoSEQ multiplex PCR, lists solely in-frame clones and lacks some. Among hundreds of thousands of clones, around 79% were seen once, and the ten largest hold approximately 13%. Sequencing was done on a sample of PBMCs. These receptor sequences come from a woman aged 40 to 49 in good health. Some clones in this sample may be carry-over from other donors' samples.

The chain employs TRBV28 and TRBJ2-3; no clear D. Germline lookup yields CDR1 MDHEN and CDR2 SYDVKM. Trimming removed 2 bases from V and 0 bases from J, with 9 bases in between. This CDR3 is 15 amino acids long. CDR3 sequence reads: CASSLLVPSTDTQYF. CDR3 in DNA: TGTGCCAGCAGTTTACTAGTCCCTAGCACAGATACGCAGTATTTT.

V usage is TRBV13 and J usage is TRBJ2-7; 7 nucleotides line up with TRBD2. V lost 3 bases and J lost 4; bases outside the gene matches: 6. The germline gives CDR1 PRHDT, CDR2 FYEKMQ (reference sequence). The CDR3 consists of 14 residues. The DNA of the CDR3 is TGTGCCAGCAGCTTGGGGCGGGAGTTGTACGAGCAGTACTTC. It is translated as CASSLGRELYEQYF.

CDR3 region: CASSFNDELFF. The DNA for the CDR3 is TGTGCCAGCAGCTTTAATGACGAGCTGTTTTTT. V is TRBV5-4 and J is TRBJ2-2; no definite D call. The CDR3 sequence is 11 residues long. Per the germline V gene, CDR1 is SGHNT and CDR2 is YYREEE (reference sequence). Trimming shortened V by 2 bases and J by 11 bases, and 7 bases separated the two germline ends.

CDR3 sequence reads: CASSLNRGLRRYNEQFF. The CDR3 DNA reads as TGTGCCAGCAGTCTAAATAGGGGGTTACGACGATACAATGAGCAGTTCTTC. The rearrangement uses TRBV28 and TRBJ2-1; possible D gene TRBD1, 6 bases. Trimming took 5 bases from V and 4 from J, leaving 21 bases between them. There are 17 residues in the CDR3. Per germline, CDR1 MDHEN and CDR2 SYDVKM.

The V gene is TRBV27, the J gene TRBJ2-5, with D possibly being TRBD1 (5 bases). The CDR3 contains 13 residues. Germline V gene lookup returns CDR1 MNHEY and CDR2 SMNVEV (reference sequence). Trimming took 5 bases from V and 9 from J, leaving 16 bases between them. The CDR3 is CASSTPGLPAQYF. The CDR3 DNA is TGTGCCAGCAGTACTCCAGGGTTGCCCGCCCAGTACTTC.

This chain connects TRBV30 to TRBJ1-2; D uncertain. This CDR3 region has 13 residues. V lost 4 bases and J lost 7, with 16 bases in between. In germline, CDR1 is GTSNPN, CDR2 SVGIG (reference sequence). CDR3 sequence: CAWTFGSLLGYTF. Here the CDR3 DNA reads TGTGCCTGGACATTCGGCTCACTCCTTGGCTACACCTTC.

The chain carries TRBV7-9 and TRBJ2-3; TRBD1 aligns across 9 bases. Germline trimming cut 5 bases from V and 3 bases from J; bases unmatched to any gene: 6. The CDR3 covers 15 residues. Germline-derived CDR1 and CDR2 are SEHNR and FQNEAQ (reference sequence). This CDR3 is CASSPGQGRTDTQYF. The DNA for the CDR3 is TGTGCCAGCAGCCCGGGACAGGGAAGGACAGATACGCAGTATTTT.

The CDR3: CASSLGPGSQPQHF. The CDR3 DNA sequence: TGCGCCAGCAGCTTGGGACCGGGGAGTCAGCCCCAGCATTTT. The genes are TRBV5-1 and TRBJ1-5, with unresolved D. V was cut by 0 bases and J by 6 bases, with 10 bases left in between. CDR3 length equals 14 residues. Germline CDR1 is SGHRS and CDR2 is YFSETQ.

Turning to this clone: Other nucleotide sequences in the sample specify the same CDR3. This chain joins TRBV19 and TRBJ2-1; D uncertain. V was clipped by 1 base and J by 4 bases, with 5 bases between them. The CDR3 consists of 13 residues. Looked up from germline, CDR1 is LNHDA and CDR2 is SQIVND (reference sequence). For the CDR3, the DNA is TGTGCCAGTAGTATAGGGCGGTACAATGAGCAGTTCTTC. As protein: CASSIGRYNEQFF.

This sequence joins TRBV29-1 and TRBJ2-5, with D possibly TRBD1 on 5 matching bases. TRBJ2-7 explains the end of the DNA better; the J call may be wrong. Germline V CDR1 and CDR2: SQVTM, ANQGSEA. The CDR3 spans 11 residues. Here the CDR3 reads CSVTGSYEQYF. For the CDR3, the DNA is TGCAGCGTTACAGGTAGCTACGAGCAGTACTTC.